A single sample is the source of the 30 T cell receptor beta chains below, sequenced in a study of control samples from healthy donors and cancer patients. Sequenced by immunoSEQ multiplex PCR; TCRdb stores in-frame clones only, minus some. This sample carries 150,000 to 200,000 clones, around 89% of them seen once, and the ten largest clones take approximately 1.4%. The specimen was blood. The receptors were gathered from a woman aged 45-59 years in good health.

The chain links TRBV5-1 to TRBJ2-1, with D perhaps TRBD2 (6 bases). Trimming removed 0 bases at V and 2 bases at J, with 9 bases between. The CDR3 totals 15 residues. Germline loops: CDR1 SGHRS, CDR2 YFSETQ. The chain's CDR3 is CASSLDSGAYNEQFF. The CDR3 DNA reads TGCGCCAGCAGCTTGGATTCGGGAGCCTACAATGAGCAGTTCTTC.

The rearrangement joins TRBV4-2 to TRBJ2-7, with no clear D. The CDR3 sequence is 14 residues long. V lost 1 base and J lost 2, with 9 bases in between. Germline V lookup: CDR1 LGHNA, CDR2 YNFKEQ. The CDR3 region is CASSQVAAAYEQYF. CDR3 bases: TGTGCCAGCAGCCAAGTGGCGGCCGCCTACGAGCAGTACTTC.

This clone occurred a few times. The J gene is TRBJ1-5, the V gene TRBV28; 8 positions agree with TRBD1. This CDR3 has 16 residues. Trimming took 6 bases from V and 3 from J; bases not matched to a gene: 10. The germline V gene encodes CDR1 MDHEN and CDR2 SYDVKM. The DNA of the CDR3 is TGTGCCAGCAGGAGAACCGGGACAGGTTTCAATCAGCCCCAGCATTTT. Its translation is CASRRTGTGFNQPQHF.

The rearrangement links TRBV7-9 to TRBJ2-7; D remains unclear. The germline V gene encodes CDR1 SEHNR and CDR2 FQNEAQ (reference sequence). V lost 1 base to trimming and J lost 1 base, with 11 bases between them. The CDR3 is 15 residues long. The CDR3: CASSLDLVLSYEQYF. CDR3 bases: TGTGCCAGCAGCTTAGATTTGGTATTGTCCTACGAGCAGTACTTC.

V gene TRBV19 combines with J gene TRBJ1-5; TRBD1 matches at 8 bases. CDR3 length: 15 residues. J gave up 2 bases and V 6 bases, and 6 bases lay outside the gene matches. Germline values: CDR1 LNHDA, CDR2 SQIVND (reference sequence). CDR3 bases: TGTGCCAGTAGGAGACAGGGGAGAGGCAATCAGCCCCAGCATTTT. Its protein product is CASRRQGRGNQPQHF.

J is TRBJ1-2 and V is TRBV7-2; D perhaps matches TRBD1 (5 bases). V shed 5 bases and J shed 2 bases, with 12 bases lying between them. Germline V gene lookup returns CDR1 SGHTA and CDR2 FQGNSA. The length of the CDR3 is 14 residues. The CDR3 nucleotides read TGTGCCAGCAGCCCCCAGGGAGGGAACTATGGCTACACCTTC. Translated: CASSPQGGNYGYTF.

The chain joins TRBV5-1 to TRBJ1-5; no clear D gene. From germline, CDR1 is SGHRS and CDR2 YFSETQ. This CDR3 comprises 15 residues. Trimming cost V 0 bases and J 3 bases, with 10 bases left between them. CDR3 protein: CASSLDGTFNQPQHF. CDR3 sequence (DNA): TGCGCCAGCAGCTTGGACGGAACTTTCAATCAGCCCCAGCATTTT.

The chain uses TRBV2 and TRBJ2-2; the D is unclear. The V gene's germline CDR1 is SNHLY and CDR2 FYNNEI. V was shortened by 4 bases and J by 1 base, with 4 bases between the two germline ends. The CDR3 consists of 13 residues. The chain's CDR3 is CASSGGNTGELFF. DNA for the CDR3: TGTGCCAGCAGTGGGGGGAACACCGGGGAGCTGTTTTTT. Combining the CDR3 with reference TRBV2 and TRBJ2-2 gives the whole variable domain EPEVTQTPSHQVTQMGQEVILRCVPISNHLYFYWYRQILGQKVEFLVSFYNNEISEKSEIFDDQFSVERPDGSNFTLKIRSTKLEDSAMYFCASSGGNTGELFFGEGSRLTVL.

Here the CDR3 reads CASSYTGHLNQPQHF. For the CDR3, the DNA is TGTGCCAGCAGCTACACAGGGCATCTCAATCAGCCCCAGCATTTT. The rearrangement links TRBV9 to TRBJ1-5; possibly TRBD1 for D (6 bases). The CDR3 covers 15 residues. V was clipped by 4 bases and J by 3 bases, with 14 bases between them. Per the germline V gene, CDR1 is SGDLS and CDR2 is YYNGEE.

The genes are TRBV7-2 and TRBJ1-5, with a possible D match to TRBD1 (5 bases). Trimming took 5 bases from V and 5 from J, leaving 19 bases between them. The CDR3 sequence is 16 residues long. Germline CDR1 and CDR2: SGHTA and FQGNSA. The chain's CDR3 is CASSGHGGAGDQPQHF. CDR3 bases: TGTGCCAGCAGCGGACACGGAGGTGCAGGAGATCAGCCCCAGCATTTT.

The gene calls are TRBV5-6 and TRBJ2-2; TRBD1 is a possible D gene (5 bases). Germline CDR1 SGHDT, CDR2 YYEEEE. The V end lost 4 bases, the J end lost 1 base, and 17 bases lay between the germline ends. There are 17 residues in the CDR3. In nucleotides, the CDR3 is TGTGCCAGCAGCGAGTTAACAGGTACCCTGAACACCGGGGAGCTGTTTTTT. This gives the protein CASSELTGTLNTGELFF.

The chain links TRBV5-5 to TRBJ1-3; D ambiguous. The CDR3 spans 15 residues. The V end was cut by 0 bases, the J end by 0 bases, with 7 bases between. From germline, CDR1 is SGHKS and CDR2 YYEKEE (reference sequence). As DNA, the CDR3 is TGTGCCAGCAGCTTGGACACAGTCTCTGGAAACACCATATATTTT. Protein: CASSLDTVSGNTIYF.

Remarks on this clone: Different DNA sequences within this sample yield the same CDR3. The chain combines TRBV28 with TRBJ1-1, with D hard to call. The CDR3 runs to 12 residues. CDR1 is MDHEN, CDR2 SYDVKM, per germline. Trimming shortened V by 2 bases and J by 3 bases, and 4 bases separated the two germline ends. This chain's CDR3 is CASSLGDTEAFF. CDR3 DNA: TGTGCCAGCAGTTTAGGTGACACTGAAGCTTTCTTT.

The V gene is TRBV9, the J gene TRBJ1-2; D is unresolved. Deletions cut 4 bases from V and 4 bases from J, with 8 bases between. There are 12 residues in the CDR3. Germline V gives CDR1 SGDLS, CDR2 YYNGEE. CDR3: CASSPSSYGYTF. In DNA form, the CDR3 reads TGTGCCAGCAGCCCCTCGAGCTATGGCTACACCTTC.

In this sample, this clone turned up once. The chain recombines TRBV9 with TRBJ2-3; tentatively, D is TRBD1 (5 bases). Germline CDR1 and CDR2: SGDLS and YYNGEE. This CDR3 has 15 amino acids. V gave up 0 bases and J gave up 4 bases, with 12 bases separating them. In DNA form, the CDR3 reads TGTGCCAGCAGCGTAGCTGGGGCTATCCCAGATACGCAGTATTTT. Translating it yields CASSVAGAIPDTQYF.

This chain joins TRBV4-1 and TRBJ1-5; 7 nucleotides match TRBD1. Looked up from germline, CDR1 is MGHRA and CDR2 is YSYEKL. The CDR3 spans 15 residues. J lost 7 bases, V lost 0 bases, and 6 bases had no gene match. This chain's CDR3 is CASSQEGTAGQPQHF. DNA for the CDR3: TGCGCCAGCAGCCAAGAGGGGACAGCCGGACAGCCCCAGCATTTT.

The CDR3 DNA is TGCGCCAGCAGCACGGACAGGCCCGCCTATGGCTACACCTTC. Protein: CASSTDRPAYGYTF. The chain uses TRBV5-1 and TRBJ1-2; the match to TRBD1 covers 7 bases. J lost 4 bases, V lost 4 bases, and 7 bases had no gene match. The CDR3 contains 14 residues. Germline V CDR1 and CDR2: SGHRS, YFSETQ.

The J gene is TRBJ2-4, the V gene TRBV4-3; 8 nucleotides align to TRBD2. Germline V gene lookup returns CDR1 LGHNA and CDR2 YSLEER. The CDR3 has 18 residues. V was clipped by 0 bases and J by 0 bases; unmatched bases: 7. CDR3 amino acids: CASSQDAGGTRAKNIQYF. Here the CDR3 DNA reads TGCGCCAGCAGCCAAGATGCGGGCGGGACTAGAGCCAAAAACATTCAGTACTTC.

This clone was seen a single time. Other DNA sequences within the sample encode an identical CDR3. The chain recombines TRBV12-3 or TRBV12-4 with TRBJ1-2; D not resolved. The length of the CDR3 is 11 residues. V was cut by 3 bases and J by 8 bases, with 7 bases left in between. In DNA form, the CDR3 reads TGTGCCAGCAGTTTCGGGGTCGGCTACACCTTC. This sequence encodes CASSFGVGYTF.

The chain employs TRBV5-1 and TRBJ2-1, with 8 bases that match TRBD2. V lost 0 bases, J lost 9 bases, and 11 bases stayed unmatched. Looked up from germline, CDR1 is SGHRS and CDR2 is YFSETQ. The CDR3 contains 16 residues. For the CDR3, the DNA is TGCGCCAGCAGCTTGGAGGTTGGAGCGGGAGTGAGTGAGCAGTTCTTC. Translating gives CASSLEVGAGVSEQFF.

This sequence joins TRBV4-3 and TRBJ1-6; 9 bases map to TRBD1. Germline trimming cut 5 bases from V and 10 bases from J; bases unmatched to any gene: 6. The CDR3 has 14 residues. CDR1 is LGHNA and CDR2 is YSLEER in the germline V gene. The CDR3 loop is CASSSDRGRSPLHF. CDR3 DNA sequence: TGCGCCAGCAGCTCGGACAGGGGCAGGTCACCCCTCCACTTT.

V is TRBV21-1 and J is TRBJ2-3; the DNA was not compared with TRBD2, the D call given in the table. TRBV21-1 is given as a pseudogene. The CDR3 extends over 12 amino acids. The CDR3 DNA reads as TGTGCCATCGCAACTAGCGGGGGTACGCAGTATTTT. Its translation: CAIATSGGTQYF.

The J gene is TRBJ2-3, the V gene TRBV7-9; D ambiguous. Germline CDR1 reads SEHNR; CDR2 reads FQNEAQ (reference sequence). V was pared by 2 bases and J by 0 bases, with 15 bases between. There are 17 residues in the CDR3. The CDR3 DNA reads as TGTGCCAGCAGCTTAAGTTTGGTGCCTTCTAGCACAGATACGCAGTATTTT. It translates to CASSLSLVPSSTDTQYF.

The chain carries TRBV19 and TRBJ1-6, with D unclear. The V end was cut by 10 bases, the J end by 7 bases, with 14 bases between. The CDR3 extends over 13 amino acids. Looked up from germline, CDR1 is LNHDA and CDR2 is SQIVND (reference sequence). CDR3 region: CATSTDANSPLHF. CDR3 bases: TGTGCCACCTCCACGGACGCAAATTCACCCCTCCACTTT.

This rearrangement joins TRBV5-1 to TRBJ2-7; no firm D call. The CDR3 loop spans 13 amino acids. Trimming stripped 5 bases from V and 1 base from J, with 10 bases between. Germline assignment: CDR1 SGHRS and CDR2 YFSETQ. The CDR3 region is CASRAGQSYEQYF. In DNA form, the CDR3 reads TGCGCCAGCAGAGCAGGCCAGTCCTACGAGCAGTACTTC. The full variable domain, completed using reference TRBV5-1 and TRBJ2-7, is KAGVTQTPRYLIKTRGQQVTLSCSPISGHRSVSWYQQTPGQGLQFLFEYFSETQRNKGNFPGRFSGRQFSNSRSEMNVSTLELGDSALYLCASRAGQSYEQYFGPGTRLTVT.

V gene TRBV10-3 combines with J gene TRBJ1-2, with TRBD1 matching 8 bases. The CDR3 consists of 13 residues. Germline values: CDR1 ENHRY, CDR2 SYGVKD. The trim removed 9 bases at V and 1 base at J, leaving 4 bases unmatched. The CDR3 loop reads CAMTGDRNYGYTF. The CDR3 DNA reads TGTGCCATGACAGGGGACCGTAACTATGGCTACACCTTC.

The DNA for the CDR3 is TGTGCCAGCAGCCGAGGGGGGGGTTCGGACAAAAACATTCAGTACTTC. Translation: CASSRGGGSDKNIQYF. V is TRBV4-2 and J is TRBJ2-4, with a possible D match to TRBD2 (7 bases). V dropped 4 bases and J dropped 3 bases, with 16 bases sitting between them. The V gene's germline CDR1 is LGHNA and CDR2 YNFKEQ. The CDR3 is made up of 16 amino acids.

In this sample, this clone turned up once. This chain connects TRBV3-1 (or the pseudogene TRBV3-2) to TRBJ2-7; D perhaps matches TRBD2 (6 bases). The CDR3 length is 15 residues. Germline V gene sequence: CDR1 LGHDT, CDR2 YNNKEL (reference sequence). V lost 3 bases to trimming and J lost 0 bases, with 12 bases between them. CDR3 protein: CASSHIAELSYEQYF. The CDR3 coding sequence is TGTGCCAGCAGCCATATAGCGGAACTCTCCTACGAGCAGTACTTC.

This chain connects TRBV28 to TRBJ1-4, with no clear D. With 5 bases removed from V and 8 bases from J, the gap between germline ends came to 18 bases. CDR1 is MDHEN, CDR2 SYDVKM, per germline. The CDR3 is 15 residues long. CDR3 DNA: TGTGCCAGCAGTGCCTACGGTGCCTCGGAGGAAAAACTGTTTTTT. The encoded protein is CASSAYGASEEKLFF.

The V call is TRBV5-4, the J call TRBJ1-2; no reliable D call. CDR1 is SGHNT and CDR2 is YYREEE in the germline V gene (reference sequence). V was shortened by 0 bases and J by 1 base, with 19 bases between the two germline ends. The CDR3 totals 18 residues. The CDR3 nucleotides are TGTGCCAGCAGCTTGGCCGGGCGGGCAGTCCATGATAACTATGGCTACACCTTC. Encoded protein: CASSLAGRAVHDNYGYTF. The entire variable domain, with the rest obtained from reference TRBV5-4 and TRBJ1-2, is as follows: ETGVTQSPTHLIKTRGQQVTLRCSSQSGHNTVSWYQQALGQGPQFIFQYYREEENGRGNFPPRFSGLQFPNYSSELNVNALELDDSALYLCASSLAGRAVHDNYGYTFGSGTRLTVV.